The sequence of this T cell receptor beta chain was determined in a study of blood T cell repertoires in COVID-19. Profiled with immunoSEQ multiplex PCR; TCRdb holds only in-frame clones, not every one. The table has 410,000 or so clones, approximately 91% seen once; the top ten hold about 1.6%. Input material: peripheral blood. The receptor was derived from a woman aged 40 to 50 with COVID-19, enrolled during active disease.

The CDR3, as DNA: TGTGCCAGCAGATATACAGGGGGCCAGGGGGAAAAACTGTTTTTT. Encoded protein: CASRYTGGQGEKLFF. The chain uses TRBV7-9 and TRBJ1-4; TRBD1 aligns across 9 bases. Germline loops: CDR1 SEHNR, CDR2 FQNEAQ (reference sequence). The length of the CDR3 is 15 residues. J lost 8 bases, V lost 6 bases, and 10 bases had no gene match.